A selection of T cell receptor beta chains follows, all from one sample in a study of CD8+CD57+ T cells in acquired aplastic anemia. TCRdb used MiXCR to reprocess the reads, holding one entry per CDR3 protein. The table records over 150,000 distinct CDR3 sequences, around 50% of them present only once. The sample comprised sorted CD4+, CD8+, or CD8+CD57+ T cells (not recorded which) from PBMCs. The receptors were sampled from a human donor with aplastic anemia. The CDR3 runs from the conserved cysteine through the conserved F or W. A D gene is named only where the DNA matches it firmly. Only part of the rows carry a size: once, few, many, or a class if the clone is expanded.

V gene	J gene	D gene	clone size	CDR3 DNA	CDR3 protein
TRBV2	TRBJ2-7	NA	many	TGTGCCAGCAGCGTATCCTACGAGCAGTACTTC	CASSVSYEQYF
TRBV2	TRBJ2-3	NA	many	TGTGCCAGCAGTGAACTTGCTAGCCCAAGCACAGATACGCAGTATTTT	CASSELASPSTDTQYF
TRBV29-1	TRBJ2-3	NA	NA	TGCAGCTTGGGAGGTGGGGGCACAGATACGCAGTATTTT	CSLGGGGTDTQYF
TRBV12-3/TRBV12-4	TRBJ2-2	NA	NA	TGTGCCAGCAGCTCGTTTCCCCCTAGCGAGAACACCGGGGAGCTGTTTTTT	CASSSFPPSENTGELFF
TRBV7-8	TRBJ1-6	NA	many	TGTGCCAGCAGCTTAGTCGGGGATTCACCCCTCCACTTT	CASSLVGDSPLHF
TRBV4-1	TRBJ1-2	NA	NA	TGCGCCAGCAGCAGGGAACGGACCCCCTATGGCTACACCTTC	CASSRERTPYGYTF
TRBV2	TRBJ1-2	NA	once	TGTGCCAGCAGCGCACAGGTATCTGGCTACACCTTC	CASSAQVSGYTF
TRBV29-1	TRBJ2-1	TRBD2	NA	TGCAGCGCCCCGACTAGCGGGGGAGGCGAGGAGCAGTTCTTC	CSAPTSGGGEEQFF
TRBV20-1	TRBJ1-5	TRBD1	NA	TGCAGTGCAAATACCGGGACAGGGAATGACCAGCCCCAGCATTTT	CSANTGTGNDQPQHF
TRBV20-1	TRBJ2-7	TRBD1	NA	TGCAGTGCCAGGGGACAGACAGGGGGTCGCTACGAGCAGTACTTC	CSARGQTGGRYEQYF
TRBV5-4	TRBJ1-6	TRBD1	NA	TGTGCCAGCAGCTTGGCCATGGACAGGGGGTTTTCACCCCTCCACTTT	CASSLAMDRGFSPLHF
TRBV11-2	TRBJ1-6	NA	NA	TGTGCCAGCAGCTTAGAGGGCAGAGCTAATTCACCCCTCCACTTT	CASSLEGRANSPLHF
TRBV7-9	TRBJ2-2	NA	NA	TGTGCCAGCAGCTTAGAGTACACCGGGGAGCTGTTTTTT	CASSLEYTGELFF
TRBV9	TRBJ2-1	NA	few	TGTGCCAGCGCTGGGCTAGCAAATGAGCAGTTCTTC	CASAGLANEQFF
TRBV11-1	TRBJ2-2	TRBD1	NA	TGTGCCAGCAGCTGGCCGGGACAGGGGCTCACCGGGGAGCTGTTTTTT	CASSWPGQGLTGELFF
TRBV9	TRBJ1-1	TRBD1	NA	TGTGCCAGCAGCACACAACCGGGACAGGGTGAAGCTTTCTTT	CASSTQPGQGEAFF
TRBV6-1	TRBJ2-3	NA	many	TGTGCCAGCAGTCCCCGGACCGAGGGGGATACGCAGTATTTT	CASSPRTEGDTQYF
TRBV7-6	TRBJ2-1	NA	many	TGTGCCAGCAGCCCGGGGGCGGTTCGGGGGATCAATGAGCAGTTCTTC	CASSPGAVRGINEQFF
TRBV10-3	TRBJ2-7	NA	few	TGTGCCATCAGTGTTCAAGCCGAGTCCTACGAGCAGTACTTC	CAISVQAESYEQYF
TRBV7-9	TRBJ2-1	NA	many	TGTGCCAGCACTCTTCCAAGCTCCTACAATGAGCAGTTCTTC	CASTLPSSYNEQFF
TRBV19	TRBJ1-2	NA	many	TGTGCCAGTAGTATTGAAGGCAGGGGTAGTGGCTACACCTTC	CASSIEGRGSGYTF
TRBV3-1	TRBJ2-7	NA	few	TGTGCCAGCAGCCAAGATTGGGCAGGGGGGACCGACGAGCAGTACTTC	CASSQDWAGGTDEQYF
TRBV15	TRBJ2-6	NA	many	TGTGCCACCAGCAGAGGGGGGGCTGGGGCCAACGTCCTGACTTTC	CATSRGGAGANVLTF
TRBV20-1	TRBJ2-7	NA	NA	TGCAGTGCTAGCATTGGGGGGGGCATAACCTACGAGCAGTACTTC	CSASIGGGITYEQYF
TRBV29-1	TRBJ2-1	TRBD1	few	TGCAGCGTTGAAGGTGAGGCCAGGGGGCTTGAGAGCTCCTACAATGAGCAGTTCTTC	CSVEGEARGLESSYNEQFF
TRBV7-3	TRBJ2-1	NA	once	TGTGCCAGCAGCACCCAGGACAATGAGCAGTTCTTC	CASSTQDNEQFF
TRBV20-1	TRBJ2-5	NA	NA	TGCAGTGCTAGAGATCGGGACCGTCTAGGGGAGACCCAGTACTTC	CSARDRDRLGETQYF
TRBV24-1	TRBJ2-7	NA	NA	TGTGCCACCAGCGAGGGGGGACGAGGACAGGCCGTGTGGCAGTACTTC	CATSEGGRGQAVWQYF